The source of this TCR beta chain is a study of T cell repertoires in cytomegalovirus infection. Whole-study context: Researchers turned to recently identified HLA-C-restricted CMV epitopes as well as well-studied HLA-B-restricted ones. TCR beta signatures that were public indicated CMV infection and matching HLA type.

This clonotype came up a few times. Antigen unknown. Study conclusions and caveats: HLA-C-restricted CMV clonotypes gave the most frequent clonotype in two of eight donors. Totalled public TCR beta family frequency picked out people who carried CMV plus the relevant HLA.

Trimming removed 2 bases at V and 3 bases at J, with 8 bases between. The CDR3 is 14 amino acids. The V gene's germline CDR1 is SGHTA and CDR2 FQGNSA. MiXCR, run by TCRdb on the reads, gives a single entry per CDR3 protein. Seen here are some 99,000 distinct CDR3 sequences, around 28% observed once, and the top ten hold roughly 77%. The genes are TRBV7-2 and TRBJ2-1; D remains unclear. This receptor was identified in a human donor in good health (CMV status not recorded). Some clones in this sample may be carry-over from other donors' samples. This sample comprised CD8+ T cells from cultured PBMCs, obtained from culture after CMV antigen stimulation. The CDR3 sequence is CASSLHPFYNEQFF. CDR3 nucleotides: TGTGCCAGCAGCTTACACCCTTTCTACAATGAGCAGTTCTTC.